This passage covers 7 T cell receptor beta chains from one sample sequenced in a study of breast tumors, draining lymph nodes, adjacent tissues. Via MiXCR, TCRdb re-called the multiplex PCR reads, giving one row per CDR3 protein. The repertoire has 200,000 to 250,000 distinct CDR3 sequences, roughly a third of them found once; the top ten carry approximately 4%. Axillary draining lymph nodes of breast cancer patients supplied the node samples. Sequences were obtained from axillary lymph node tissue. The receptors stem from a female donor with breast cancer. Some clones in this sample may be carry-over from other donors' samples.

This clonotype has a count of ten or more. The rearrangement links TRBV7-3 to TRBJ2-2; D is unresolved. CDR1 and CDR2 (germline): SGHTA, FQGTGA. Trimming removed 5 bases from V and 5 bases from J, with 15 bases in between. The length of the CDR3 is 15 residues. This CDR3 is CASSPSVLRTGELFF. The CDR3 DNA sequence: TGTGCCAGCAGCCCCTCGGTGCTAAGAACCGGGGAGCTGTTTTTT.

This clonotype showed up just a few times. The V and J genes are TRBV6-2 or TRBV6-3 and TRBJ2-1; D is uncertain. CDR1 is MNHEY and CDR2 is SVGEGT in the germline V gene. The CDR3 sequence is 14 residues long. The V end lost 7 bases, the J end lost 1 base, and 11 bases lay between the germline ends. Here the CDR3 reads CASKAGPSYNEQFF. The CDR3, as DNA: TGTGCCAGCAAAGCTGGACCTTCCTACAATGAGCAGTTCTTC.

At least ten counts were recorded for this clonotype. The chain recombines TRBV15 with TRBJ2-3, with D uncertain. The V and J ends lost 8 bases and 7 bases respectively, with 13 bases between them. The CDR3 covers 12 residues. The germline V gene encodes CDR1 LNHNV and CDR2 YYDKDF (reference sequence). CDR3 DNA sequence: TGTGCCACCGGCGGCGTCGGTAATACGCAGTATTTT. It codes for CATGGVGNTQYF.

The chain joins TRBV6-6 to TRBJ2-1, with TRBD2 identical over 11 bases. Losses at the gene ends were 3 bases for V and 2 bases for J; bases not matched to a gene: 3. Germline V lookup: CDR1 MNHNY, CDR2 SVGAGI (reference sequence). This CDR3 spans 16 amino acids. In nucleotides, the CDR3 is TGTGCCAGCAGTTATCTAGCGGGAGGAACCTACAATGAGCAGTTCTTC. Protein product: CASSYLAGGTYNEQFF.

The chain employs TRBV11-2 and TRBJ1-2, with D possibly being TRBD1 (6 bases). The CDR3 covers 17 residues. Trimming removed 1 base at V and 4 bases at J, with 19 bases between. The V gene's germline CDR1 is SGHAT and CDR2 FQNNGV. As DNA, the CDR3 is TGTGCCAGCAGCTTAGGACTAGCGGGGGGGCGCGGCTATGGCTACACCTTC. This encodes CASSLGLAGGRGYGYTF. The full variable domain, in which reference TRBV11-2 and TRBJ1-2 provide the parts outside the CDR3, is EAGVAQSPRYKIIEKRQSVAFWCNPISGHATLYWYQQILGQGPKLLIQFQNNGVVDDSQLPKDRFSAERLKGVDSTLKIQPAKLEDSAVYLCASSLGLAGGRGYGYTFGSGTRLTVV.

A note on this clonotype: A much larger clonotype is one base distant, so this may be a read error. The chain combines TRBV5-5 with TRBJ2-7; weak D call: TRBD2 (7 bases). Trimming cost V 2 bases and J 4 bases, with 16 bases left between them. The CDR3 covers 15 residues. CDR1 and CDR2 from the germline V gene are SGHKS and YYEKEE (reference sequence). The DNA for the CDR3 is TGTGCCAGCAGCTTTCCTCGGGGGGCTGTTTACGAGCAGTACTTC. Encoded protein: CASSFPRGAVYEQYF.

In the case of this clonotype: This may come from a read error, since a much larger clone is one base off. This rearrangement joins TRBV5-8 to TRBJ1-2; D is possibly TRBD1 (5 bases). This CDR3 has 20 amino acids. The germline V gene encodes CDR1 SGHTS and CDR2 YDEGEE. Here the CDR3 reads CASSPQLRSQTGTGNYGYTF. DNA for the CDR3: TGCGCCAGCAGCCCCCAATTGCGGAGCCAAACGGGGACGGGTAACTATGGCTACACCTTC.